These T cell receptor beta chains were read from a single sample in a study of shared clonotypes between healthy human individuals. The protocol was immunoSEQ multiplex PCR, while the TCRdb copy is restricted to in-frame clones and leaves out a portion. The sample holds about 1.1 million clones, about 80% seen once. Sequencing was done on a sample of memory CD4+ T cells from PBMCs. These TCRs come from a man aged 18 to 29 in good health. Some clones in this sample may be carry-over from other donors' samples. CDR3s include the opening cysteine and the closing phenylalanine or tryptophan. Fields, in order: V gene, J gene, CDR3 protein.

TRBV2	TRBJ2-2	CASSEYGELFF
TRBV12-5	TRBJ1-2	CASAKHELYGYTF
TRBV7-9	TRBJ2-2	CASRVQGGGELFF
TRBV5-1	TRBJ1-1	CASSPDRMNTEAFF
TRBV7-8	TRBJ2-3	CASSWTRTDTQYF
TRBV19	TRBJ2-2	CASIRGRAGPGELFF
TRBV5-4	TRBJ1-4	CASSFSTPSTGAGGVEKLFF
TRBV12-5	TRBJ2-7	CASGLTTGGVTYEQYF
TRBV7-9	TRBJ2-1	CASSLGLAEAYNEQFF
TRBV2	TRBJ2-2	CASSLQGAYNTGELFF
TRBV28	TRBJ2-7	CASRLPGGSIRGEQYF
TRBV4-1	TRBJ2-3	CASSLGLAGSRLVGTDTQYF
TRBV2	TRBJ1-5	CASSAGSLQPQHF
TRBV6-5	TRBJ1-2	CASSYDRVKGYTF
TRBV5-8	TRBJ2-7	CASSPPLGSLRYEQYF
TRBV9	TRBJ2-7	CASSPTPQGTGYEQYF
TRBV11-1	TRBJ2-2	CASSSVATGELFF
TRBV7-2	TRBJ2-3	CASSLVFLDTQYF
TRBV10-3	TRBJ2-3	CAIRARQGSTDTQYF
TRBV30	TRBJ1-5	CAWSTGVGDNQPQHF
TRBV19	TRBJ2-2	CASSKVAGVGELFF
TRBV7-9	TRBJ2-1	CASSLGEGIYNEQFF
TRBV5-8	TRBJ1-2	CASSLWGNYGYTF
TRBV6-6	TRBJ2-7	CASSPRDEQYF
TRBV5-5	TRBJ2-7	CASRLGSSYEQYF
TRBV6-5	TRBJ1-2	CASSYPTASYGYTF
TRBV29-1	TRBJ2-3	CSVDRQSTDTQYF
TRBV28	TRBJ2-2	CASTRGALGTGELFF
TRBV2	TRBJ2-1	CASSEAFERQQTEQFF
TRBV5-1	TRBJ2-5	CASRSTSGQETQYF
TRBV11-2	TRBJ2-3	CASSWVAATDTQYF
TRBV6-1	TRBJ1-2	CASILGQGVYYGYTF
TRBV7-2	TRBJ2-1	CASSLRLSGRSYNEQFF
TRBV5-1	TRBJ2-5	CASSSGAGVEETQYF
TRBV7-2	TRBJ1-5	CASSLGRTGNQPQHF
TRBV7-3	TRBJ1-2	CASSLDREHGYTF